A selection of T cell receptor beta chains follows, all from one sample in a study of OX40 agonist ivuxolimab in advanced cancers. TCRdb's copy holds only in-frame clones and misses some; the assay was immunoSEQ multiplex PCR. The repertoire holds 48,000 or so clones, with approximately 90% as singletons. The specimen was CD4+ or CD8+ T cells sorted from blood, collected in a trial of the OX40 agonist ivuxolimab. The source is an adult with an advanced solid tumor such as melanoma, head and neck, liver or kidney cancer. Both conserved end residues are trimmed from each CDR3. Each record gives: D gene, clone size, V gene, J gene, CDR3 protein. The D gene is left open where the match is weak. Size is stated for part of the rows, as once, few or many counts, or as a class when the clone is expanded.

>TRBD2|.|TRBV27|TRBJ2-5
ASSLASGGEETQY
>.|.|TRBV2|TRBJ1-2
ASKALREPGYT
>.|.|TRBV5-4|TRBJ1-5
ASSLEGAQPQH
>.|.|TRBV7-3|TRBJ1-1
ASSLSGNTEAF
>.|.|TRBV6-4|TRBJ1-1
ASSGGSGGATEAF
>.|.|TRBV4-1|TRBJ2-7
ASSRGTGEQY
>TRBD1|.|TRBV30|TRBJ1-2
AWSVGTAKTYGYT
>.|.|TRBV7-9|TRBJ2-2
ASSPTPGAGGELF
>.|.|TRBV7-9|TRBJ2-2
ASSLWQGLAGELF
>.|few|TRBV5-1|TRBJ2-5
ASSLAQNQETQY
>.|.|TRBV15|TRBJ1-5
ATSKMDSYSNQPQH
>TRBD2|.|TRBV13|TRBJ2-1
ASSLGLAGDLPNNEQF
>TRBD1|.|TRBV10-1|TRBJ1-1
ASRDRGRGYMNTEAF
>.|once|TRBV27|TRBJ1-1
ASRSVGETPEAF
>.|once|TRBV9|TRBJ2-6
ASSVGHLSGANVLT
>.|.|TRBV10-1|TRBJ2-1
ASSVGHEQF
>.|.|TRBV7-9|TRBJ1-4
ASRPGSRNEKLF
>TRBD1|.|TRBV5-4|TRBJ2-1
ASSLGRGHNEQF
>.|few|TRBV30|TRBJ1-1
AWSADAGTTEAF
>.|.|TRBV9|TRBJ2-2
ASSQTPGGGANTGELF
>.|.|TRBV19|TRBJ1-5
ASSIAAASNQPQH
>.|.|TRBV7-3|TRBJ2-3
ASSWGGGTDTQY
>.|.|TRBV2|TRBJ2-7
ASSPPGHLPYEQY
>.|.|TRBV5-5|TRBJ1-2
ASSQDGGGANYGYT
>.|once|TRBV13|TRBJ2-5
ASSSPGEYQETQY
>.|.|TRBV7-2|TRBJ2-3
ASSPRSLGTDTQY
>.|.|TRBV28|TRBJ2-5
ASRPNRYQETQY
>TRBD1|.|TRBV5-1|TRBJ2-7
ASSFDQGETYEQY
>TRBD1|.|TRBV30|TRBJ2-7
AWRGRQGSYEQY
>TRBD1|.|TRBV7-6|TRBJ2-7
ASSLDFTGDEQY
>.|.|TRBV4-3|TRBJ1-6
ASSQDGARVNSPLH
>.|.|TRBV4-3|TRBJ2-7
ASSQDIGRGGEQY
>.|.|TRBV4-1|TRBJ2-7
ASSQMTGSSYEQY
>.|few|TRBV10-3|TRBJ2-2
AIIIQNTGELF
>.|.|TRBV19|TRBJ1-6
ASSIGGQGNSPLH
>.|few|TRBV7-2|TRBJ1-2
ASSLGGTDGLGYT
>.|.|TRBV19|TRBJ2-3
ASSINVPRTDTQY
>.|.|TRBV5-4|TRBJ1-1
ASSDGGVNTEAF
>TRBD1|.|TRBV28|TRBJ2-1
ASSWGQGNEQF
>.|.|TRBV6-5|TRBJ1-1
ASSYPNTEAF